The clone carrying this T cell receptor beta chain was seen a handful of times. Its antigen is not identified. The CDR3 extends over 13 amino acids. The V end was cut by 4 bases, the J end by 1 base, with 7 bases between. CDR1 SGHTA and CDR2 FQGNSA come from the germline V gene. Each CDR3 protein is one row after TCRdb ran MiXCR on the 5' RACE reads. The sample carries more than 150,000 distinct CDR3 sequences, 11% recorded once. The sample belongs to a study of T-cell memory formation after mild COVID-19. Study-wide background: Clusters were largely donor specific. General observations from the study: The authors did not confirm SARS-CoV-2 specificity of second-wave clones peaking day 37.

Sequenced input: PBMCs or a T cell subset sorted from them (not recorded which). The source is a man younger than 30 who had mild COVID-19 (a few samples of this study predate the infection). Cell type and time point are not known. This chain connects TRBV7-2 to TRBJ1-2; tentative D call: TRBD1 (6 bases). The CDR3, as DNA: TGTGCCAGCAGCTGGACAGATAACTATGGCTACACCTTC. Its protein is CASSWTDNYGYTF.